Here is one T cell receptor beta chain with its context. CDR1 and CDR2 from the germline V gene are LGHNA and YNFKEQ. The CDR3 contains 14 residues. With 0 bases removed from V and 6 bases from J, the gap between germline ends came to 8 bases. The data are from a study of patients and donors after allogeneic stem cell transplantation. TCRdb reanalysed the RT-PCR reads using MiXCR and keeps one entry per CDR3 protein. The sample consists of over 150,000 distinct CDR3 sequences, about 29% of them appearing once. The J gene is TRBJ2-2, the V gene TRBV4-2, with D unclear. The clonotype comes from a human donor who was either an allogeneic HSCT recipient or a stem cell or donor lymphocyte infusion donor (not recorded which). It is not recorded whose cells these are; they may come from a transplant donor. Sequencing used blood, either unsorted or a sorted T cell fraction (not recorded which). DNA of the CDR3: TGTGCCAGCAGCCAAGAACGGCTAGCCGGGGAGCTGTTTTTT. Its translation: CASSQERLAGELFF.